These 24 T cell receptor beta chains were sequenced from one sample in a study of T cell repertoires in cytomegalovirus infection. No antigen is known for these receptors. TCRdb analysed the reads with MiXCR anew, one entry per CDR3 protein. The repertoire holds about 830,000 distinct CDR3 sequences, with around a third as singletons. Here the sequenced sample was cultured CD8+ T cells from PBMCs, taken from culture after CMV antigen stimulation. Every receptor here comes from a human donor in good health (CMV status not recorded). Some clones in this sample may be carry-over from other donors' samples.

This clonotype was seen a handful of times. J is TRBJ1-5 and V is TRBV6-6; possibly TRBD1 for D (5 bases). The CDR3 is 16 residues long. Germline CDR1 reads MNHNY; CDR2 reads SVGAGI (reference sequence). V was cut by 2 bases and J by 6 bases, with 17 bases left in between. The CDR3 sequence: CASSYPGGEKGQPQHF. The CDR3 region has the DNA TGTGCCAGCAGTTACCCGGGGGGGGAGAAGGGTCAGCCCCAGCATTTT.

This clonotype showed up many times. The chain carries TRBV7-8 and TRBJ2-3; D is unclear. The germline gives CDR1 SGHVS, CDR2 FQNEAQ. Trimming left V 5 bases short and J 3 bases short, with 12 bases between. The CDR3 consists of 14 residues. In nucleotides, the CDR3 is TGTGCCAGCAGCACCCATCAAGCAACAGATACGCAGTATTTT. This encodes CASSTHQATDTQYF. The complete variable domain, with remaining parts taken from reference TRBV7-8 and TRBJ2-3, reads GAGVSQSPRYKVAKRGQDVALRCDPISGHVSLFWYQQALGQGPEFLTYFQNEAQLDKSGLPSDRFFAERPEGSVSTLKIQRTQQEDSAVYLCASSTHQATDTQYFGPGTRLTVL.

In regard to this clonotype: The junction shows a germline mismatch at one end, possibly a read error. V gene TRBV5-4 combines with J gene TRBJ2-3; D gene ambiguous. Germline CDR1 SGHNT, CDR2 YYREEE (reference sequence). The CDR3 is 12 amino acids. CDR3 loop: CANSLNADTQYF. The DNA for the CDR3 is TGTGCCAACAGCTTGAATGCAGATACGCAGTATTTT.

The gene calls are TRBV7-9 and TRBJ1-1, with D unclear. V lost 4 bases and J lost 7, with 10 bases in between. The CDR3 has 12 residues. Germline V gene lookup returns CDR1 SEHNR and CDR2 FQNEAQ (reference sequence). The CDR3 protein is CASSSKANEAFF. The CDR3 DNA reads as TGTGCCAGCAGCTCGAAGGCTAATGAAGCTTTCTTT.

The chain joins TRBV6-2 or TRBV6-3 to TRBJ1-5; 11 bases line up with TRBD1. Looked up from germline, CDR1 is MNHEY and CDR2 is SVGEGT. CDR3 size: 16 residues. The J segment lost 3 bases and the V segment lost 10 bases, leaving 11 bases of the junction unmatched. CDR3 DNA sequence: TGTGCCACCGGGGGCTGGGACAGGGGGATCAATCAGCCCCAGCATTTT. Its protein product is CATGGWDRGINQPQHF.

The V and J genes are TRBV6-6 and TRBJ1-2; D is undetermined. This CDR3 contains 14 residues. Germline V gene sequence: CDR1 MNHNY, CDR2 SVGAGI (reference sequence). The ends were cut back, 7 bases at V and 4 bases at J, with 16 bases in the middle. The CDR3 nucleotides read TGTGCCAGCAAACCTCAAGAGTTCCTCTATGGCTACACCTTC. Translated: CASKPQEFLYGYTF.

This clonotype was detected ten times or more. The chain employs TRBV7-2 and TRBJ2-3; tentative D call: TRBD2 (5 bases). The CDR3 loop spans 15 amino acids. CDR1 is SGHTA, CDR2 FQGNSA, per germline. Trimming removed 3 bases at V and 3 bases at J, with 13 bases between. CDR3 DNA sequence: TGTGCCAGCAGCTTGGGGAGCCGTGGGACAGATACGCAGTATTTT. It specifies CASSLGSRGTDTQYF. The variable domain in full, completed from reference TRBV7-2 and TRBJ2-3, reads GAGVSQSPSNKVTEKGKDVELRCDPISGHTALYWYRQSLGQGLEFLIYFQGNSAPDKSGLPSDRFSAERTGGSVSTLTIQRTQQEDSAVYLCASSLGSRGTDTQYFGPGTRLTVL.

This chain joins TRBV6-5 and TRBJ2-2, with D perhaps TRBD2 (6 bases). V was pared by 11 bases and J by 7 bases, with 11 bases between. Germline loops: CDR1 MNHEY, CDR2 SVGAGI. The length of the CDR3 is 11 residues. The CDR3 coding sequence is TGTGCCCCCGGGAGTGGCGGGGAGCTGTTTTTT. Protein sequence: CAPGSGGELFF.

Only a few counts were recorded for this clonotype. The gene calls are TRBV29-1 and TRBJ2-3, with D unclear. The germline gives CDR1 SQVTM, CDR2 ANQGSEA. The CDR3 runs to 12 residues. V lost 7 bases and J lost 2, with 10 bases in between. The CDR3 spells CSAASFTDTQYF. The CDR3 DNA follows: TGCAGCGCCGCTTCCTTCACAGATACGCAGTATTTT.

The genes are TRBV20-1 and TRBJ1-4; tentatively, D is TRBD1 (5 bases). V was trimmed by 0 bases and J by 6 bases, leaving 14 bases between them. Germline V gives CDR1 DFQATT, CDR2 SNEGSKA (reference sequence). This CDR3 region has 15 residues. The DNA of the CDR3 is TGCAGTGCTAGAGATCGCGGGGGTGGTGATGAAAAACTGTTTTTT. Translation gives CSARDRGGGDEKLFF.

This chain uses TRBV20-1 with TRBJ2-7, with TRBD1 identical over 8 bases. Germline V lookup: CDR1 DFQATT, CDR2 SNEGSKA (reference sequence). Trimming cost V 7 bases and J 0 bases; bases outside gene matches: 8. This CDR3 contains 14 residues. The CDR3 reads CSGAGQASSYEQYF. DNA of the CDR3: TGCAGTGGGGCGGGACAGGCAAGCTCCTACGAGCAGTACTTC.

This chain joins TRBV10-3 and TRBJ1-3; D unresolved. Looked up from germline, CDR1 is ENHRY and CDR2 is SYGVKD. V was cut by 6 bases and J by 4 bases, with 7 bases left in between. The CDR3 runs 12 residues. The CDR3 here is CAIRNSGNTIYF. The CDR3 DNA sequence: TGTGCCATCAGAAATTCGGGAAACACCATATATTTT.

The chain uses TRBV7-6 and TRBJ2-1, with D possibly TRBD1 on 6 matching bases. The CDR3 sequence is 17 residues long. Per germline, CDR1 SGHVS and CDR2 FNYEAQ. Trimming shortened V by 2 bases and J by 4 bases, and 18 bases separated the two germline ends. DNA for the CDR3: TGTGCCAGCAGCTTACCGAGTGGTTCGGACAGATACAATGAGCAGTTCTTC. Protein: CASSLPSGSDRYNEQFF.

This clonotype has only a few counts. This sequence joins TRBV27 and TRBJ1-1, with a weak D call TRBD1 (6 bases). This CDR3 spans 13 amino acids. V lost 2 bases, J lost 7 bases, and 11 bases lay in between. The germline V gene encodes CDR1 MNHEY and CDR2 SMNVEV (reference sequence). The CDR3 spells CASSLRGTVEAFF. As DNA, the CDR3 is TGTGCCAGCAGTTTAAGGGGGACCGTTGAAGCTTTCTTT.

This chain links TRBV10-3 with TRBJ2-2; no definite D call. The germline gives CDR1 ENHRY, CDR2 SYGVKD. The CDR3 is 14 amino acids. V was shortened by 4 bases and J by 3 bases, with 9 bases between the two germline ends. CDR3 coding DNA: TGTGCCATCAGTGGGCGAATTCACACCGGGGAGCTGTTTTTT. Translating it yields CAISGRIHTGELFF.

This chain links TRBV7-9 with TRBJ1-6; D may be TRBD1 (6 bases). The germline gives CDR1 SEHNR, CDR2 FQNEAQ (reference sequence). CDR3 size: 14 residues. V shed 9 bases and J shed 7 bases, with 16 bases lying between them. As DNA, the CDR3 is TGTGCCAGTAGGGAGACAGGACTCAATTCACCCCTCCACTTT. Its translation: CASRETGLNSPLHF.

The chain employs TRBV7-3 and TRBJ2-1; no clear D. The CDR3 covers 17 residues. V was shortened by 4 bases and J by 0 bases, with 16 bases between the two germline ends. Germline V gene lookup returns CDR1 SGHTA and CDR2 FQGTGA. The CDR3 reads CASSSAFERTSYNEQFF. In nucleotides, the CDR3 is TGTGCCAGCAGCTCCGCCTTTGAGAGGACCTCCTACAATGAGCAGTTCTTC.

Only one count was recorded for this clonotype. The chain carries TRBV4-3 and TRBJ2-1, with TRBD2 identical over 8 bases. After removal of 0 bases from V and 8 bases from J, the junction contained 12 bases not matched to a gene. Germline loops: CDR1 LGHNA, CDR2 YSLEER. The CDR3 totals 17 residues. The CDR3 DNA sequence: TGCGCCAGCAGCCAAGATAGGGCCGCGACTAGCGTAGATGAGCAGTTCTTC. Its translation: CASSQDRAATSVDEQFF.

The V call is TRBV7-2, the J call TRBJ1-1; D gene unclear. Trimming shortened V by 2 bases and J by 7 bases, and 5 bases separated the two germline ends. In germline, CDR1 is SGHTA, CDR2 FQGNSA. The CDR3 has 11 residues. The CDR3 DNA sequence: TGTGCCAGCAGCTTATACGTTGAAGCTTTCTTT. Translated: CASSLYVEAFF.

There are a few counts of this clonotype. This sequence joins TRBV5-5 and TRBJ1-1; D gene ambiguous. The CDR3 is 15 residues long. Germline V gene data show CDR1 as SGHKS and CDR2 as YYEKEE (reference sequence). V was pared by 4 bases and J by 11 bases, with 24 bases between. CDR3: CASSPSRSSLTGAFF. In nucleotides, the CDR3 is TGTGCCAGCAGCCCGAGTCGATCCTCCCTTACTGGGGCTTTCTTT.

The J gene is TRBJ2-3, the V gene TRBV7-9, with 9 positions matching TRBD1. Trimming at V came to 5 bases and at J to 2 bases, leaving 8 bases not matched to a gene. Germline CDR1 reads SEHNR; CDR2 reads FQNEAQ (reference sequence). The CDR3 has 16 residues. The CDR3 DNA reads TGTGCCAGCAGCCCGAGGGACAGGGCTCCCACAGATACGCAGTATTTT. Residues: CASSPRDRAPTDTQYF.

The chain has TRBV6-1 and TRBJ2-3; 9 positions agree with TRBD2. Germline lookup yields CDR1 MNHNS and CDR2 SASEGT. V lost 5 bases to trimming and J lost 3 bases; unmatched junction nucleotides: 6. The CDR3 extends over 15 amino acids. In DNA form, the CDR3 reads TGTGCCAGCAGTTCAGCGGGGGGCGGTACAGATACGCAGTATTTT. This gives the protein CASSSAGGGTDTQYF.

This clonotype was seen only a few times. The V call is TRBV5-8, the J call TRBJ2-7; tentatively, D is TRBD1 (5 bases). Germline values: CDR1 SGHTS, CDR2 YDEGEE. Trimming left V 6 bases short and J 3 bases short, with 16 bases between. The CDR3 extends over 14 amino acids. The CDR3 DNA follows: TGTGCCAGCACCCTGACAGAACAGTTCTACGAGCAGTACGTC. Translating gives CASTLTEQFYEQYV.

This sequence joins TRBV27 and TRBJ2-1; D is unclear. V gave up 5 bases and J gave up 0 bases, with 8 bases separating them. There are 14 residues in the CDR3. Per germline, CDR1 MNHEY and CDR2 SMNVEV (reference sequence). In DNA form, the CDR3 reads TGTGCCAGCAGTCCCTTTAGCTCCTACAATGAGCAGTTCTTC. Its protein product is CASSPFSSYNEQFF.